Included here is one T cell receptor (beta chain) sequence, with context. What it recognizes is unknown. Generated by immunoSEQ multiplex PCR, the TCRdb table keeps only in-frame clones and is missing some. The data show approximately 15,000 clones, approximately 86% seen once. The CDR3 sequence is 14 residues long. V shed 6 bases, J shed 5 bases, and the junction held 3 bases outside the gene matches. CDR1 and CDR2 (germline): MNHEY, SMNVEV (reference sequence). This record comes from a study of OX40 agonist ivuxolimab in advanced cancers. For the study at large: Past anti-PD-1, anti-PD-L1 or anti-CTLA-4 therapy was accepted, and 40% had received some.

Findings of the study overall: No antigen was identified for the clonally expanded peripheral T cells.

Here the sequenced sample was CD4+ or CD8+ T cells sorted from blood, taken in a trial of the OX40 agonist ivuxolimab. The chain recombines TRBV27 with TRBJ2-1, with 11 nucleotides matching TRBD2. The clonotype originates from an adult with an advanced solid tumor such as melanoma, head and neck, liver or kidney cancer. The CDR3 protein is CASRRGLADNEQFF. CDR3 nucleotides: TGTGCCAGCAGACGGGGACTAGCGGACAATGAGCAGTTCTTC.